A selection of T cell receptor beta chains follows, all from one sample in a study of T cell repertoires in cytomegalovirus infection. In TCRdb, the reads were re-called with MiXCR into one record per CDR3 protein. Of 750,000 to 900,000 distinct CDR3 sequences detected, about 29% appear once; the ten largest clones hold under 15%. The antigens these receptors bind are not known. The material sequenced was cultured CD8+ T cells from PBMCs, taken from culture after CMV antigen stimulation. These receptors came from a human donor in good health (CMV status not recorded). Some clones in this sample may be carry-over from other donors' samples. The CDR3 runs from the conserved cysteine through the conserved F or W. Each record gives: V gene, clone size, J gene, D gene, CDR3 DNA, CDR3 protein. A D gene is named only where the DNA matches it firmly. Only part of the rows carry a size: once, few, many, or a class if the clone is expanded.

>TRBV10-1|-|TRBJ2-5|-
TGCGCCAGCAGTGAGGATTGGGGACAAGAGACCCAGTACTTC
CASSEDWGQETQYF
>TRBV7-1|-|TRBJ1-5|-
TGTGCCAGCCACGACGGGCTCGGCAATCAGCCCCAGCATTTT
CASHDGLGNQPQHF
>TRBV4-1|-|TRBJ2-1|TRBD1
TGCGCCAGCAGCCTTTTTGGGACAGGGATCCTCAATGAGCAGTTCTTC
CASSLFGTGILNEQFF
>TRBV5-6|few|TRBJ2-2|-
TGTGCCAGCAGCGACCTCACAGTTACGAACACCGGGGAGCTGTTTTTT
CASSDLTVTNTGELFF
>TRBV7-9|-|TRBJ2-5|TRBD2
TGTGCCAGCAGCCCATCCCTGACGGGGGGGCGGAGAGAGACCCAGTACTTC
CASSPSLTGGRRETQYF
>TRBV11-2|once|TRBJ2-1|TRBD2
TGTGCCAGCAGCGTTACCACCGGGACTACCGATGAGCAGTTCTTC
CASSVTTGTTDEQFF
>TRBV9|few|TRBJ2-3|-
TGTGCCAGCAGCGCCGGACAGAAACCTCTCACAGATACGCAGTATTTT
CASSAGQKPLTDTQYF
>TRBV6-6|few|TRBJ1-4|TRBD1
TGTGCCAGCAGTTACTTCTCACAGGGGGCCCGAAGGGAAAAACTGTTTTTT
CASSYFSQGARREKLFF
>TRBV5-1|few|TRBJ2-1|TRBD2
TGCGCCAGCAGCCACTTGGGGGGGACCAATGAGCAGTTCTTC
CASSHLGGTNEQFF
>TRBV27|few|TRBJ2-5|-
TGTGCCAGCAGTTTATCGCCCCAGGGGGCGGGGGGTCAAGAGACCCAGTACTTC
CASSLSPQGAGGQETQYF
>TRBV6-5|many|TRBJ2-1|TRBD2
TGTGCCAGCAGTTACGATGGGAGGGTGGGCCACAATGAGCAGTTCTTC
CASSYDGRVGHNEQFF
>TRBV27|-|TRBJ2-1|TRBD2
TGTGCCAGCAGCCAGGACGGGGGGGGGTTTGAGCAGTTCTTC
CASSQDGGGFEQFF
>TRBV11-1|-|TRBJ2-2|-
TGTGCCAGCAGCTTATCTGCGGGGGCTTACACCGGGGAGCTGTTTTTT
CASSLSAGAYTGELFF
>TRBV12-3/TRBV12-4|once|TRBJ2-5|TRBD2
TGTGTCAGCGGAAGCGGGACTAGCGGGCATGGGACCCAGTACTTC
CVSGSGTSGHGTQYF
>TRBV27|few|TRBJ2-5|TRBD2
TGTGCCAGCAGTTTGAAGGGTTTTTATTACGGCGGGGGGACATTACCCCAAGAGACCCAGTACTTC
CASSLKGFYYGGGTLPQETQYF
>TRBV12-3/TRBV12-4|many|TRBJ2-7|-
TGTGCCAGCAGTTTCACGGGGGTACCACCCTACGAGCAGTACTTC
CASSFTGVPPYEQYF
>TRBV6-2/TRBV6-3|-|TRBJ2-1|-
TGTGCCAGCAGTTACGTAGGGCATGAGCAGTTCTTC
CASSYVGHEQFF
>TRBV6-2/TRBV6-3|few|TRBJ2-1|TRBD1
TGTGCCAGCAATCGGCGGGACAGGGAAATTCATGAGCAGTTCTTC
CASNRRDREIHEQFF
>TRBV6-6|few|TRBJ2-1|-
TGTGCCAGCAGTTACTCGAAGTGGGGGGCTTATACCTACAATGAGCAGTTCTTC
CASSYSKWGAYTYNEQFF
>TRBV20-1|once|TRBJ2-1|-
TGCAGTGCTAGAGTGGTAAGGGGCAATGAGCAGTTCTTC
CSARVVRGNEQFF
>TRBV6-1|-|TRBJ1-4|-
TGTACCAGCAGTGAAGTTCGGGCCTTTTCTAATGAAAAACTGTTTTTT
CTSSEVRAFSNEKLFF
>TRBV6-5|-|TRBJ2-5|TRBD1
TGTGCCAGCAGTTACCCCTCCGGACAGGGAGGAGGGCAAGAGACCCAGTACTTC
CASSYPSGQGGGQETQYF
>TRBV28|many|TRBJ2-2|-
TGTGCCAGCAGCTTAGTCCCGAACACCGGGGAGCTGTTTTTT
CASSLVPNTGELFF
>TRBV20-1|-|TRBJ1-1|-
TGCAGTGCTAGAGCCACAGTCGGGGCAACTGAAGCTTTCTTT
CSARATVGATEAFF
>TRBV27|-|TRBJ1-5|-
TGTGCCAGCAACCCGGGACCTCGCAGCAATCAGCCCCAGCATTTT
CASNPGPRSNQPQHF
>TRBV27|-|TRBJ2-1|-
TGTGCCAGCACTTACGGGAAGATTTGGTTCTTC
CASTYGKIWFF
>TRBV6-1|few|TRBJ2-3|-
TGTGCCAGCTCGACAGAGAATGCTAGCACAGATACGCAGTATTTT
CASSTENASTDTQYF
>TRBV7-2|many|TRBJ1-5|-
TGTGCCAGCAGCTTAGTGGGTGGGGTCAATCAGCCCCAGCATTTT
CASSLVGGVNQPQHF
>TRBV29-1|few|TRBJ2-2|TRBD1
TGCAGCAGTCGACAGGGTAATTCCGGGGAGCTGTTTTTT
CSSRQGNSGELFF